The clone carrying this T cell receptor beta chain was detected many times. The antigen is unknown. The CDR3 is 14 amino acids. Germline V CDR1 and CDR2: SGHRS, YFSETQ. The V and J ends lost 4 bases and 3 bases, in that order; junction bases with no gene match: 5. This specimen belongs to a study of T-cell reconstitution after alpha-beta-depleted transplantation in children. Findings and limits, study-wide: At around two months after transplant, the alpha-beta T cells were reportedly derived from several hundred expanded clones that came from non-depleted graft cells.

Unique molecular identifiers were incorporated into the prepared TCRbeta library. Each CDR3 protein is one row after TCRdb ran MiXCR on the PCR reads. The table records fewer than 750,000 distinct CDR3 sequences, under 30% of them present only once. The TCR sequence derives from a boy under two years old who had a stem cell transplant for acute myeloid leukemia, so the T cells may come from the graft donor. Specimen: PBMCs, mostly from graft donor cells, collected 360 days after TCRalphabeta/CD19-depleted stem cell transplant. The J gene is TRBJ1-2, the V gene TRBV5-1; 8 nucleotides align to TRBD1. The CDR3 loop is CASSPGQGYYGYTF. DNA for the CDR3: TGCGCCAGCAGCCCTGGACAGGGTTACTATGGCTACACCTTC.